These 7 T cell receptor beta chains were all obtained from the same sample, sequenced in a study of T-cell reconstitution after alpha-beta-depleted transplantation in children. Preparing the TCRbeta library involved the use of unique molecular identifiers. MiXCR, run by TCRdb on the PCR reads, gives a single entry per CDR3 protein. The sample records around 800,000 distinct CDR3 sequences, about 15% being singletons. This sample comprised PBMCs, mostly from graft donor cells, obtained 360 days after TCRalphabeta/CD19-depleted stem cell transplant. The receptors were gathered from a male patient younger than 18 who had a stem cell transplant for acute lymphoblastic leukemia, so the T cells may come from the graft donor.

V and J are TRBV29-1 and TRBJ2-7; the match to TRBD2 covers 10 bases. V shed 6 bases and J 2 bases; nucleotides not matched to a gene: 7. The CDR3 runs to 14 residues. CDR1 is SQVTM, CDR2 ANQGSEA, per germline. The chain's CDR3 is CSVGTGLATYEQYF. CDR3 in DNA: TGCAGCGTCGGGACGGGACTAGCGACCTACGAGCAGTACTTC.

This clonotype was recorded at least ten times. The gene calls are TRBV7-9 and TRBJ2-5; the D gene is possibly TRBD2 (6 bases). Per the germline V gene, CDR1 is SEHNR and CDR2 is FQNEAQ (reference sequence). The CDR3 totals 13 residues. V lost 6 bases, J lost 5 bases, and 13 bases lay in between. The CDR3 loop reads CASSLTSGETQYF. The CDR3, as DNA: TGTGCCAGCAGTCTAACGAGCGGGGAGACCCAGTACTTC.

The V call is TRBV5-1, the J call TRBJ2-4; D not resolved. V lost 1 base and J 0 bases, leaving 11 bases between the germline ends. From germline, CDR1 is SGHRS and CDR2 YFSETQ. CDR3 size: 16 residues. The CDR3 bases are TGCGCCAGCAGCTTGTGCCGTTATCTAGCCAAAAACATTCAGTACTTC. Amino acids: CASSLCRYLAKNIQYF.

This clonotype has more than one count but fewer than ten. The chain combines TRBV5-6 with TRBJ2-7, with TRBD2 matching 8 bases. The CDR3 totals 14 residues. V was pared by 3 bases and J by 6 bases, with 8 bases of the junction left unmatched. The germline gives CDR1 SGHDT, CDR2 YYEEEE. The CDR3 region is CASSSLAGLIEQYF. In DNA form, the CDR3 reads TGTGCCAGCAGCTCCTTAGCGGGACTAATCGAGCAGTACTTC. Full variable domain (missing parts from reference TRBV5-6 and TRBJ2-7): DAGVTQSPTHLIKTRGQQVTLRCSPKSGHDTVSWYQQALGQGPQFIFQYYEEEERQRGNFPDRFSGHQFPNYSSELNVNALLLGDSALYLCASSSLAGLIEQYFGPGTRLTVT.

The chain carries TRBV11-2 and TRBJ2-4, with a tentative D call TRBD1 (5 bases). The V gene's germline CDR1 is SGHAT and CDR2 FQNNGV. Trimming shortened V by 5 bases and J by 8 bases, and 10 bases separated the two germline ends. This CDR3 spans 12 amino acids. The CDR3 is CASSRQGDIQYF. CDR3 nucleotides: TGTGCCAGCAGCCGTCAAGGGGACATTCAGTACTTC.

This clonotype was counted a few times. V usage is TRBV5-1 and J usage is TRBJ2-7; TRBD2 matches at 12 bases. CDR3 size: 16 residues. The germline V gene encodes CDR1 SGHRS and CDR2 YFSETQ. V shed 3 bases, J shed 3 bases, and the junction held 7 bases outside the gene matches. DNA for the CDR3: TGCGCCAGCAGCTACGGCTGGACTAGCGGGAACTACGAGCAGTACTTC. Its protein product is CASSYGWTSGNYEQYF.

The V gene is TRBV9, the J gene TRBJ1-5, with TRBD1 as a possible D gene (6 bases). The germline V gene encodes CDR1 SGDLS and CDR2 YYNGEE. V dropped 5 bases and J dropped 0 bases, with 12 bases sitting between them. The CDR3 extends over 15 amino acids. CDR3 protein: CASRGTGNSNQPQHF. The CDR3 DNA is TGTGCCAGCAGGGGAACAGGGAATAGCAATCAGCCCCAGCATTTT.